What follows are 19 T cell receptor beta chains derived from one specimen sequenced in a study of blood T cells in healthy people across ages. Using a J-beta primer mix together with a sample-barcoded 5' primer, a second PCR was run for roughly 6 to 12 cycles. TCRdb reprocessed the 5' RACE reads via MiXCR and lists one record per CDR3 protein. The profile covers about 570,000 distinct CDR3 sequences, with 27% appearing a single time and less than 20% taken by the ten largest. The sample was blood. These receptor sequences come from a woman aged 70-85 years in good health.

The chain links TRBV20-1 to TRBJ2-5; TRBD2 matches 8 bases. Germline V lookup: CDR1 DFQATT, CDR2 SNEGSKA (reference sequence). The CDR3 contains 12 residues. The J segment lost 9 bases and the V segment lost 1 base, leaving 4 bases of the junction unmatched. The CDR3 coding sequence is TGCAGTGCTAGAGTCGGGGGGGCGTCCCAGTACTTC. Its translation is CSARVGGASQYF.

The chain's CDR3 is CASSSAGAEAFF. CDR3 bases: TGCGCCAGCAGCTCCGCGGGGGCTGAAGCTTTCTTT. This chain links TRBV5-1 with TRBJ1-1; possible D gene TRBD1, 5 bases. V was cut by 3 bases and J by 6 bases, with 9 bases left in between. Germline-derived CDR1 and CDR2 are SGHRS and YFSETQ. The CDR3 is 12 residues long.

As for this clonotype: The conserved phenylalanine or tryptophan is not found at the CDR3 terminus, so this likely reflects a read error. V gene TRBV7-2 combines with J gene TRBJ2-5; 10 nucleotides align to TRBD2. The CDR3 extends over 16 amino acids. V lost 5 bases and J lost 2; bases outside the gene matches: 8. In germline, CDR1 is SGHTA, CDR2 FQGNSA. The DNA of the CDR3 is TGTGCCAGCAGCGCGTTACTAGCGGGGAAACAAGAGACCCAGTACCTC. This sequence encodes CASSALLAGKQETQYL.

This clonotype turned up a few times. This chain uses TRBV15 with TRBJ2-5; D may match TRBD1 or TRBD2 (6 bases each). V was clipped by 1 base and J by 5 bases, with 14 bases between them. This CDR3 is 15 amino acids long. The germline V gene has CDR1 LNHNV and CDR2 YYDKDF (reference sequence). The CDR3 DNA follows: TGTGCCACCAGCAGAGGTCAACGGGGGCGTGAGACCCAGTACTTC. Encoded protein: CATSRGQRGRETQYF.

V gene TRBV7-2 combines with J gene TRBJ2-3, with D possibly matching TRBD2 (7 bases). Germline V gene lookup returns CDR1 SGHTA and CDR2 FQGNSA. The CDR3 has 17 amino acids. V shed 2 bases and J shed 6 bases, with 21 bases lying between them. The CDR3, as DNA: TGTGCCAGCAGCTTAAATATGCCGACGGGGGGCGGGGATACGCAGTATTTT. Translated, it gives CASSLNMPTGGGDTQYF.

This chain uses TRBV9 with TRBJ1-5; D might be TRBD1 (6 bases). This CDR3 is built from 15 residues. V gave up 1 base and J gave up 5 bases, with 13 bases separating them. Germline values: CDR1 SGDLS, CDR2 YYNGEE. In DNA, the CDR3 is TGTGCCAGCAGCGTATCGGGGGGCAGCGATCAGCCCCAGCATTTT. It encodes CASSVSGGSDQPQHF.

The chain is built from TRBV7-2 and TRBJ2-3; D remains unclear. Germline lookup yields CDR1 SGHTA and CDR2 FQGNSA. V shed 6 bases and J shed 0 bases, with 4 bases lying between them. This CDR3 is built from 12 residues. The chain's CDR3 is CASRFSTDTQYF. CDR3 DNA: TGTGCCAGCAGGTTCAGCACAGATACGCAGTATTTT.

This clonotype has a handful of counts. The chain is built from TRBV6-5 and TRBJ1-1; D is ambiguous. Germline loops: CDR1 MNHEY, CDR2 SVGAGI. V was clipped by 4 bases and J by 5 bases, with 14 bases between them. The CDR3 runs 14 residues. The CDR3 region is CASSCGRARTEAFF. As DNA, the CDR3 is TGTGCCAGCAGTTGCGGGAGAGCAAGGACTGAAGCTTTCTTT.

A note on this clonotype: The CDR3 carries no conserved terminal phenylalanine or tryptophan, so it likely arises from a read error. V and J are TRBV20-1 and TRBJ2-5; D is perhaps TRBD1 or TRBD2 (6 bases each). This CDR3 is built from 14 residues. Trimming removed 1 base at V and 7 bases at J, with 16 bases between. The germline CDR1 and CDR2 sequences are DFQATT and SNEGSKA (reference sequence). CDR3 in DNA: TGCAGTGCTAGAGGGCCTGGGGGGCGGGGGACCCAGTACGTC. As protein: CSARGPGGRGTQYV.

A word on this clonotype: Germline is not matched at one junction end, which may reflect a read error. This chain connects TRBV4-3 to TRBJ1-5, with D possibly matching TRBD1 (5 bases). This CDR3 comprises 16 residues. CDR1 and CDR2 from the germline V gene are LGHNA and YSLEER. This CDR3 is CASNQDWGRNNRPQHF. DNA of the CDR3: TGCGCCAGCAACCAAGATTGGGGCAGAAACAATCGGCCCCAGCATTTT.

Ten or more counts support this clonotype. V usage is TRBV4-3 and J usage is TRBJ2-6; D is unclear. Deletions cut 0 bases from V and 0 bases from J, with 3 bases between. Germline-derived CDR1 and CDR2 are LGHNA and YSLEER. This CDR3 is 15 amino acids long. The CDR3 region is CASSQEGSGANVLTF. In DNA form, the CDR3 reads TGCGCCAGCAGCCAAGAAGGCTCTGGGGCCAACGTCCTGACTTTC.

This chain joins TRBV9 and TRBJ1-1; possibly TRBD1 for D (5 bases). Germline V CDR1 and CDR2: SGDLS, YYNGEE. Trimming pared 4 bases from V and 11 bases from J, leaving 15 bases between. CDR3 length equals 12 residues. CDR3 loop: CASSPRGGQAFF. In DNA form, the CDR3 reads TGTGCCAGCAGCCCCCGCGGGGGTCAGGCTTTCTTT.

J is TRBJ2-1 and V is TRBV20-1, with D possibly matching TRBD1 (6 bases). Per germline, CDR1 DFQATT and CDR2 SNEGSKA (reference sequence). The CDR3 covers 11 residues. The V and J ends lost 5 bases and 15 bases respectively, with 17 bases between them. CDR3 in amino acids: CSAVPGHLPFF. In DNA, the CDR3 is TGCAGTGCTGTCCCGGGACACCTTCCGTTCTTC.

The chain has TRBV5-1 and TRBJ2-3; D may correspond to TRBD1 or TRBD2 (6 bases each). The germline V and J ends were trimmed by 3 bases and 2 bases, with 19 bases remaining between them. Germline CDR1 SGHRS, CDR2 YFSETQ. The CDR3 loop spans 17 amino acids. Written as DNA, the CDR3 is TGCGCCAGCAGCTCGCTTTATGGGGGGCACCTCACAGATACGCAGTATTTT. It translates to CASSSLYGGHLTDTQYF.

This clonotype turned up a few times. Possible read error: a much larger clone is one base away. The chain is built from TRBV5-1 and TRBJ2-7; a weak D match, TRBD1 (5 bases). This CDR3 has 12 amino acids. Trimming removed 4 bases at V and 3 bases at J, with 8 bases between. Looked up from germline, CDR1 is SGHRS and CDR2 is YFSETQ. In nucleotides, the CDR3 is TGCGCCAGCAGCCCCGGACACTACGAGCAGTACTTC. It translates to CASSPGHYEQYF.

The table lists this clonotype with a few counts. The rearrangement joins TRBV29-1 to TRBJ1-1; maybe TRBD1 (6 bases). In germline, CDR1 is SQVTM, CDR2 ANQGSEA. Trimming removed 7 bases at V and 1 base at J, with 10 bases between. There are 12 residues in the CDR3. The CDR3 region is CSGRTANTEAFF. In DNA, the CDR3 is TGCAGCGGGAGGACAGCGAACACTGAAGCTTTCTTT.

The V gene is TRBV5-1, the J gene TRBJ1-4, with D perhaps TRBD1 (5 bases). Germline loops: CDR1 SGHRS, CDR2 YFSETQ. The V end lost 4 bases, the J end lost 0 bases, and 13 bases lay between the germline ends. This CDR3 region has 16 residues. The CDR3 reads CASSAGTPATNEKLFF. The CDR3 DNA sequence: TGCGCCAGCAGCGCCGGGACTCCCGCAACTAATGAAAAACTGTTTTTT.

The rearrangement joins TRBV6-5 to TRBJ1-1; 7 bases map to TRBD1. The CDR3 length is 14 residues. CDR1 and CDR2 from the germline V gene are MNHEY and SVGAGI. V shed 4 bases and J 5 bases; nucleotides not matched to a gene: 7. For the CDR3, the DNA is TGTGCCAGCAGTTTTGGACAGGCCTGGACTGAAGCTTTCTTT. Translating gives CASSFGQAWTEAFF.

This clonotype was seen only a few times. The chain couples TRBV20-1 to TRBJ2-5; 7 nucleotides agree with TRBD2. With V trimmed by 6 bases and J by 5 bases, 9 bases remained unmatched. Germline lookup yields CDR1 DFQATT and CDR2 SNEGSKA (reference sequence). This CDR3 has 13 residues. The CDR3 region is CSAPIAGRETQYF. CDR3 coding DNA: TGCAGTGCCCCCATAGCGGGCCGGGAGACCCAGTACTTC.